Presented here are 32 T cell receptor beta chains from one specimen sequenced in a study of PD-1 blockade in classical Hodgkin lymphoma. TCRdb keeps only in-frame clones here, not all; method: immunoSEQ multiplex PCR. This table holds 20,000 or so clones, roughly three quarters found once. The time point: cycle 4 day 1 (C4D1), after five to seven weeks of nivolumab. Relapse after autologous stem cell transplantation occurred in every patient, and brentuximab vedotin exposure varied. Sequenced material: peripheral blood mononuclear cells (PBMCs), taken before the fourth cycle of nivolumab. The receptors shown here come from a human donor with classical Hodgkin lymphoma.

This clone came up once. The gene calls are TRBV6-1 and TRBJ2-7; D ambiguous. Germline V gives CDR1 MNHNS, CDR2 SASEGT. V lost 4 bases to trimming and J lost 0 bases, with 7 bases between them. The CDR3 runs to 13 residues. The CDR3, as DNA: TGTGCCAGCAGTGCGAGCTACTCCTACGAGCAGTACTTC. It codes for CASSASYSYEQYF.

The chain uses TRBV27 and TRBJ1-5, with D possibly TRBD1 on 6 matching bases. Germline CDR1 and CDR2: MNHEY and SMNVEV (reference sequence). Trimming left V 2 bases short and J 5 bases short, with 13 bases between. The CDR3 length is 15 residues. In DNA, the CDR3 is TGTGCCAGCAGTTTAAACGCAGGGGAGTATCAGCCCCAGCATTTT. Amino acid sequence: CASSLNAGEYQPQHF.

The rearrangement uses TRBV2 and TRBJ1-5; no reliable D call. The CDR3 has 12 residues. Germline V gene lookup returns CDR1 SNHLY and CDR2 FYNNEI. Trimming removed 6 bases from V and 7 bases from J, with 10 bases in between. The CDR3 nucleotides read TGTGCCAGCAGCCCCGTGGGGCAGCCCCAGCATTTT. Residues: CASSPVGQPQHF.

This rearrangement joins TRBV6-4 to TRBJ1-2, with D hard to call. The CDR3 runs 14 residues. Trimming took off 0 bases at V and 4 bases at J, with 9 bases between the two ends. Germline V gene data show CDR1 as MRHNA and CDR2 as SNTAGT. The CDR3 DNA sequence: TGTGCCAGCAGTGACTCGGCAGAGTCCTATGGCTACACCTTC. Translating it yields CASSDSAESYGYTF.

The V and J genes are TRBV28 and TRBJ1-5; no clear D gene. The V end was cut by 4 bases, the J end by 4 bases, with 5 bases between. Germline assignment: CDR1 MDHEN and CDR2 SYDVKM. The CDR3 runs 12 residues. CDR3 DNA sequence: TGTGCCAGCAGTTCCCCAAATCAGCCCCAGCATTTT. Translated: CASSSPNQPQHF.

The chain recombines TRBV7-2 with TRBJ2-5, with TRBD2 matching 15 bases. The CDR3 has 15 residues. The germline V gene encodes CDR1 SGHTA and CDR2 FQGNSA. Trimming removed 3 bases from V and 7 bases from J; junction bases left unmatched: 3. CDR3 region: CASSLGTSGGTTQYF. The CDR3 DNA is TGTGCCAGCAGCTTGGGGACTAGCGGGGGGACGACCCAGTACTTC.

This chain joins TRBV5-4 and TRBJ2-1; 9 nucleotides align to TRBD2. Germline V gene data show CDR1 as SGHNT and CDR2 as YYREEE (reference sequence). CDR3 length: 15 amino acids. V trimming: 4 bases; J trimming: 8 bases; junction bases outside the gene matches: 10. The CDR3 DNA follows: TGTGCCAGCAGCCAAGAGATAGCGGGAGCCTATGAGCAGTTCTTC. Protein product: CASSQEIAGAYEQFF.

The J gene is TRBJ1-1, the V gene TRBV25-1; D gene uncertain. V was shortened by 6 bases and J by 4 bases, with 12 bases between the two germline ends. Germline V CDR1 and CDR2: MGHDK, SYGVNS. The CDR3 sequence is 13 residues long. Written as DNA, the CDR3 is TGTGCCAGCAGGATCGGGATCACCACTGAAGCTTTCTTT. Its protein product is CASRIGITTEAFF.

The chain has TRBV28 and TRBJ2-6; tentative D call: TRBD2 (5 bases). This CDR3 is 18 amino acids long. CDR1 is MDHEN, CDR2 SYDVKM, per germline. V dropped 6 bases and J dropped 1 base, with 19 bases sitting between them. This CDR3 reads CASSPGRRGRSGANVLTF. The DNA for the CDR3 is TGTGCCAGCAGCCCAGGCCGCCGGGGTCGATCTGGGGCCAACGTCCTGACTTTC.

The CDR3 reads CASSPGQGGEQYF. As DNA, the CDR3 is TGTGCCAGCAGCCCCGGACAGGGGGGCGAGCAGTACTTC. The genes are TRBV28 and TRBJ2-7; 10 nucleotides align to TRBD1. The V gene's germline CDR1 is MDHEN and CDR2 SYDVKM. The CDR3 sequence is 13 residues long. Trimming took 6 bases from V and 6 from J; bases not matched to a gene: 5.

The V call is TRBV18, the J call TRBJ1-3; D is unresolved. The length of the CDR3 is 15 residues. The V end was cut by 0 bases, the J end by 1 base, with 7 bases between. Germline V gene lookup returns CDR1 KGHSH and CDR2 LQKENI. The CDR3 loop reads CASSPPVRSGNTIYF. The DNA for the CDR3 is TGTGCCAGCTCACCACCGGTGCGGTCTGGAAACACCATATATTTT.

The chain combines TRBV4-1 with TRBJ2-7, with 8 bases aligning to TRBD1. Trimming removed 1 base from V and 2 bases from J; junction bases left unmatched: 7. In germline, CDR1 is MGHRA, CDR2 YSYEKL. The CDR3 loop spans 16 amino acids. The CDR3 sequence is CASSQAPDRVTYEQYF. CDR3 nucleotides: TGCGCCAGCAGCCAAGCTCCGGACAGGGTGACCTACGAGCAGTACTTC.

Written as DNA, the CDR3 is TGTGCCAGCAGTTACTCCGACAGGTGGTGGGAGACCCAGTACTTC. Residues: CASSYSDRWWETQYF. The V gene is TRBV6-5, the J gene TRBJ2-5; D perhaps matches TRBD1 (6 bases). V lost 0 bases and J lost 5, with 13 bases in between. Germline-derived CDR1 and CDR2 are MNHEY and SVGAGI. The CDR3 runs to 15 residues.

This clone has just a few counts. The chain is built from TRBV30 and TRBJ2-3, with TRBD2 identical over 8 bases. This CDR3 has 14 amino acids. CDR1 GTSNPN and CDR2 SVGIG come from the germline V gene (reference sequence). Trimming took 6 bases from V and 0 from J; bases not matched to a gene: 5. CDR3 DNA: TGTGCCTGTGATAGCGGGACTAGCACAGATACGCAGTATTTT. Amino acid sequence: CACDSGTSTDTQYF.

This chain connects TRBV28 to TRBJ1-2; D is ambiguous. CDR1 is MDHEN and CDR2 is SYDVKM in the germline V gene. V was shortened by 6 bases and J by 9 bases, with 23 bases between the two germline ends. The CDR3 consists of 15 residues. The CDR3 here is CASSPPPGLIGSYTF. As DNA, the CDR3 is TGTGCCAGCAGCCCACCCCCTGGCCTCATCGGAAGCTACACCTTC.

This chain joins TRBV4-1 and TRBJ2-5; D is unclear. The V end was cut by 2 bases, the J end by 4 bases, with 11 bases between. The CDR3 has 14 residues. Germline values: CDR1 MGHRA, CDR2 YSYEKL. CDR3 nucleotides: TGCGCCAGCAGCCAAACCTCTCAGCGAGAGACCCAGTACTTC. Protein: CASSQTSQRETQYF.

This chain links TRBV9 with TRBJ1-2; D is undetermined. This CDR3 is built from 16 residues. Trimming pared 4 bases from V and 4 bases from J, leaving 20 bases between. Germline CDR1 reads SGDLS; CDR2 reads YYNGEE. CDR3 coding DNA: TGTGCCAGCAGCCTAGAGGCAGTACACCTCGGCTATGGCTACACCTTC. This sequence encodes CASSLEAVHLGYGYTF.

The rearrangement links TRBV5-6 to TRBJ2-3, with D unresolved. Germline V CDR1 and CDR2: SGHDT, YYEEEE. Trimming took 4 bases from V and 0 from J, leaving 6 bases between them. The CDR3 covers 13 residues. The CDR3 DNA reads as TGTGCCAGCAGCCAACCCAGCACAGATACGCAGTATTTT. This encodes CASSQPSTDTQYF.

The chain is built from TRBV20-1 and TRBJ2-3; unclear D gene. The CDR3 length is 11 residues. Per germline, CDR1 DFQATT and CDR2 SNEGSKA (reference sequence). Trimming took 0 bases from V and 8 from J, leaving 6 bases between them. CDR3 region: CSARDFGTQYF. The CDR3 nucleotides read TGCAGTGCTAGAGATTTTGGTACGCAGTATTTT.

The rearrangement uses TRBV7-9 and TRBJ2-5; 8 nucleotides match TRBD2. Germline CDR1 and CDR2: SEHNR and FQNEAQ (reference sequence). The V segment lost 2 bases and the J segment 5 bases; nucleotides outside the gene matches: 4. The CDR3 runs to 14 residues. DNA of the CDR3: TGTGCCAGCAGCTTACGAGCGGGAGAGGAGACCCAGTACTTC. Residues: CASSLRAGEETQYF.

With regard to this clone: Other DNA sequences within the sample encode an identical CDR3. The chain joins TRBV4-1 to TRBJ1-1; tentatively, D is TRBD1 (5 bases). Germline values: CDR1 MGHRA, CDR2 YSYEKL. The V end lost 6 bases, the J end lost 2 bases, and 16 bases lay between the germline ends. This CDR3 spans 15 amino acids. The chain's CDR3 is CASRPTGTQNTEAFF. CDR3 DNA sequence: TGCGCCAGCAGGCCCACCGGGACCCAAAACACTGAAGCTTTCTTT.

The V gene is TRBV10-3, the J gene TRBJ1-2, with unresolved D. V dropped 7 bases and J dropped 1 base, with 4 bases sitting between them. Looked up from germline, CDR1 is ENHRY and CDR2 is SYGVKD. This CDR3 has 11 residues. CDR3 region: CAITGNYGYTF. The DNA of the CDR3 is TGTGCCATCACCGGTAACTATGGCTACACCTTC.

The chain is built from TRBV6-5 and TRBJ2-5; the D gene is possibly TRBD2 (7 bases). In germline, CDR1 is MNHEY, CDR2 SVGAGI. CDR3 length: 15 amino acids. The V end lost 6 bases, the J end lost 4 bases, and 18 bases lay between the germline ends. CDR3 in DNA: TGTGCCAGCAGAGAACTCGGGGGGCTCGGAGAGACCCAGTACTTC. Amino acids: CASRELGGLGETQYF.

The V and J genes are TRBV28 and TRBJ2-3; 7 nucleotides match TRBD1. Trimming at V came to 1 base and at J to 0 bases, leaving 10 bases not matched to a gene. CDR3 size: 18 residues. Germline loops: CDR1 MDHEN, CDR2 SYDVKM. The CDR3 loop is CASSLFLPSGGSTDTQYF. In nucleotides, the CDR3 is TGTGCCAGCAGTTTATTCCTTCCCTCAGGGGGAAGCACAGATACGCAGTATTTT.

The chain carries TRBV29-1 and TRBJ1-2; no firm D call. The length of the CDR3 is 11 residues. The germline CDR1 and CDR2 sequences are SQVTM and ANQGSEA. Trimming took off 7 bases at V and 7 bases at J, with 13 bases between the two ends. This chain's CDR3 is CSGLEPGGYTF. CDR3 nucleotide sequence: TGCAGCGGTTTGGAGCCCGGTGGCTACACCTTC.

CDR3 residues: CASSAEGQGTEKLFF. For the CDR3, the DNA is TGTGCCAGCAGCGCCGAGGGACAGGGGACTGAAAAACTGTTTTTT. The gene calls are TRBV9 and TRBJ1-4; 10 positions agree with TRBD1. After removal of 3 bases from V and 7 bases from J, the junction contained 6 bases not matched to a gene. Germline CDR1 is SGDLS and CDR2 is YYNGEE. The CDR3 spans 15 residues.

The chain is built from TRBV18 and TRBJ2-2, with no clear D. From germline, CDR1 is KGHSH and CDR2 LQKENI. Trimming took 5 bases from V and 0 from J, leaving 4 bases between them. The CDR3 loop spans 13 amino acids. The CDR3 nucleotides are TGTGCCAGCTCAGGGGCGAACACCGGGGAGCTGTTTTTT. Translating gives CASSGANTGELFF.

This chain links TRBV18 with TRBJ1-3; 7 bases line up with TRBD1. V shed 0 bases, J shed 4 bases, and the junction held 3 bases outside the gene matches. The CDR3 runs 15 residues. Germline V gives CDR1 KGHSH, CDR2 LQKENI. Written as DNA, the CDR3 is TGTGCCAGCTCACCACCAGGGGGCCTGGGAAACACCATATATTTT. Translating it yields CASSPPGGLGNTIYF.

This sequence joins TRBV4-2 and TRBJ2-7; TRBD2 might be the D (6 bases). Germline V lookup: CDR1 LGHNA, CDR2 YNFKEQ. This CDR3 is 11 amino acids long. V was trimmed by 5 bases and J by 6 bases, leaving 8 bases between them. CDR3 coding DNA: TGTGCCAGCAGCTTGGGGGGCGAGCAGTACTTC. Its protein is CASSLGGEQYF.

The chain couples TRBV6-5 to TRBJ2-3; D is unresolved. V lost 2 bases and J lost 6, with 3 bases in between. CDR1 and CDR2 from the germline V gene are MNHEY and SVGAGI. The CDR3 consists of 11 residues. The DNA of the CDR3 is TGTGCCAGCAGTTACCCCGATACGCAGTATTTT. Its protein is CASSYPDTQYF.

V and J are TRBV19 and TRBJ2-1; 9 nucleotides match TRBD2. The CDR3 loop spans 16 amino acids. V shed 3 bases and J 5 bases; nucleotides not matched to a gene: 8. Germline CDR1 and CDR2: LNHDA and SQIVND (reference sequence). The CDR3 reads CASSMRGGLGHNEQFF. The CDR3 coding sequence is TGTGCCAGTAGTATGCGGGGGGGGCTTGGTCACAATGAGCAGTTCTTC.

This clone has more than one count but fewer than ten. The chain links TRBV16 to TRBJ2-3; 8 bases align to TRBD1. The CDR3 is made up of 15 amino acids. Unmatched junction bases numbered 9, after V lost 8 bases and J lost 2 bases. CDR1 is KGHSY, CDR2 FQNENV, per germline. The CDR3 protein is CASGSPDRATDTQYF. Written as DNA, the CDR3 is TGTGCCAGCGGCTCCCCGGACAGGGCCACAGATACGCAGTATTTT.